The 5 T cell receptor beta chains below come from one sample, sequenced in a study of T cell repertoires in cytomegalovirus infection. Their cognate antigens are unknown. MiXCR was run by TCRdb on the reads, yielding one entry per CDR3 protein. The sample lists about a million distinct CDR3 sequences; approximately 32% were seen once. The starting material was cultured CD8+ T cells from PBMCs, obtained from culture after CMV antigen stimulation. These receptors were obtained from a human donor in good health (CMV status not recorded). Some clones in this sample may be carry-over from other donors' samples.

The chain couples TRBV3-1 to TRBJ2-3; D gene ambiguous. This CDR3 has 12 amino acids. V was cut by 7 bases and J by 3 bases, with 8 bases left in between. Germline V gene data show CDR1 as LGHDT and CDR2 as YNNKEL (reference sequence). The CDR3 coding sequence is TGTGCCAGCACCGATCTTACAGATACGCAGTATTTT. This gives the protein CASTDLTDTQYF.

This clonotype has ten or more counts. At one end, the junction sequence differs from germline, possibly due to a read error. This chain uses TRBV6-2 or TRBV6-3 with TRBJ1-1; 8 bases align to TRBD1. Germline V CDR1 and CDR2: MNHEY, SVGEGT. The CDR3 covers 20 residues. CDR3 in amino acids: CASSYSPTLDRGALRGEAFF. The CDR3 coding sequence is TGTGCCAGCAGCTACTCTCCAACTCTCGACAGGGGTGCCTTGAGGGGTGAAGCTTTCTTT.

This clonotype was detected only a few times. The chain couples TRBV28 to TRBJ1-2, with D unclear. This CDR3 is 14 amino acids long. CDR1 and CDR2 from the germline V gene are MDHEN and SYDVKM. Trimming took 5 bases from V and 2 from J, leaving 12 bases between them. This CDR3 is CASSTPSPNYGYTF. The CDR3 DNA is TGTGCCAGCAGTACGCCCAGCCCCAACTATGGCTACACCTTC.

This sequence joins TRBV4-1 and TRBJ2-1, with a possible D match to TRBD2 (6 bases). The germline CDR1 and CDR2 sequences are MGHRA and YSYEKL. The V end was cut by 3 bases, the J end by 10 bases, with 25 bases between. The CDR3 runs 17 residues. DNA of the CDR3: TGCGCCAGCAGCCAGGCGCCCTCGGTAGCGGCCGGTGGGGAGCAGTTCTTC. Translation gives CASSQAPSVAAGGEQFF.

This clonotype has just a few counts. The chain couples TRBV4-2 to TRBJ2-1; 14 bases line up with TRBD2. V dropped 1 base and J dropped 0; count of bases not matched to a gene: 2. The germline V gene has CDR1 LGHNA and CDR2 YNFKEQ. CDR3 length: 18 amino acids. This CDR3 reads CASSQVGTSGGSYNEQFF. The CDR3 DNA is TGTGCCAGCAGCCAAGTGGGGACTAGCGGGGGCTCCTACAATGAGCAGTTCTTC.